The 20 T cell receptor beta chains listed next were all sequenced from one sample in a study of control samples from healthy donors and cancer patients. Sequencing used immunoSEQ multiplex PCR; TCRdb keeps in-frame clones, though not all of them. The sample has some 120,000 clones; around 86% are singletons. Specimen: blood. These receptors came from a man between 40 and 49 years old in good health.

Concerning this clone itself: Additional DNA sequences in this sample encode the identical CDR3. J is TRBJ1-2 and V is TRBV21-1. TRBV21-1 has pseudogene status. The CDR3 has 17 residues. For the CDR3, the DNA is TGTGCCAGCAGCAAAGGTGGGAATCGAGACGGCCGGGGTGGCTACACCTTC. Amino acids: CASSKGGNRDGRGGYTF.

The chain couples TRBV6-6 to TRBJ1-1; D gene ambiguous. There are 13 residues in the CDR3. V gave up 1 base and J gave up 5 bases, with 8 bases separating them. Germline-derived CDR1 and CDR2 are MNHNY and SVGAGI (reference sequence). The CDR3 DNA reads TGTGCCAGCAGTTACTACAGAGAGACTGAAGCTTTCTTT. It codes for CASSYYRETEAFF.

V is TRBV6-4 and J is TRBJ2-6; TRBD1 agrees at 12 bases. The CDR3 spans 18 residues. Looked up from germline, CDR1 is MRHNA and CDR2 is SNTAGT. J was trimmed by 4 bases and V by 2 bases; bases with no gene match: 6. Written as DNA, the CDR3 is TGTGCCAGCAGTGACGCGGGACAGGGGGCGCCGGGGGCCAACGTCCTGACTTTC. Translating gives CASSDAGQGAPGANVLTF.

The chain uses TRBV5-5 and TRBJ1-2, with D hard to call. The CDR3 has 14 residues. Germline V CDR1 and CDR2: SGHKS, YYEKEE (reference sequence). The DNA for the CDR3 is TGTGCGACTAAAAAGTACGCCGACGTGGATGGCTACACCTTC. Amino acids: CATKKYADVDGYTF.

To note about this clone: Distinct nucleotide sequences in the sample also encode this CDR3. The chain is built from TRBV5-1 and TRBJ2-4; D gene unclear. Trimming pared 4 bases from V and 6 bases from J, leaving 11 bases between. The CDR3 totals 13 residues. CDR1 is SGHRS and CDR2 is YFSETQ in the germline V gene. The CDR3 nucleotides are TGCGCCAGCAGCCCCTCTAAGGGAAACATTCAGTACTTC. The encoded protein is CASSPSKGNIQYF.

The genes are TRBV25-1 and TRBJ1-5, with 10 bases aligning to TRBD1. V shed 4 bases, J shed 0 bases, and the junction held 6 bases outside the gene matches. CDR3 length: 17 amino acids. From germline, CDR1 is MGHDK and CDR2 SYGVNS. This CDR3 is CASSGSGTGVSNQPQHF. DNA for the CDR3: TGTGCCAGCAGTGGATCCGGGACAGGGGTTAGCAATCAGCCCCAGCATTTT.

V usage is TRBV14 and J usage is TRBJ2-2; D gene ambiguous. V shed 0 bases and J shed 1 base, with 3 bases lying between them. The CDR3 contains 14 residues. The germline gives CDR1 SGHDN, CDR2 FVKESK. CDR3 sequence: CASSQELNTGELFF. CDR3 sequence (DNA): TGTGCCAGCAGCCAAGAATTGAACACCGGGGAGCTGTTTTTT.

The rearrangement joins TRBV29-1 to TRBJ2-3, with 9 bases fitting TRBD2. The CDR3 totals 13 residues. CDR1 SQVTM and CDR2 ANQGSEA come from the germline V gene. V was clipped by 7 bases and J by 5 bases; unmatched bases: 7. The CDR3 protein is CSGVAGVGDTQYF. CDR3 DNA: TGCAGCGGTGTAGCGGGGGTGGGAGATACGCAGTATTTT.

The chain joins TRBV5-1 to TRBJ2-3; TRBD2 aligns across 13 bases. CDR1 SGHRS and CDR2 YFSETQ come from the germline V gene. J gave up 3 bases and V 2 bases, and 6 bases lay outside the gene matches. This CDR3 region has 17 residues. DNA of the CDR3: TGCGCCAGCAGCTTATTAAGGACTAGCGGGGGAACAGATACGCAGTATTTT. It codes for CASSLLRTSGGTDTQYF. The entire variable domain, with the rest obtained from reference TRBV5-1 and TRBJ2-3, is as follows: KAGVTQTPRYLIKTRGQQVTLSCSPISGHRSVSWYQQTPGQGLQFLFEYFSETQRNKGNFPGRFSGRQFSNSRSEMNVSTLELGDSALYLCASSLLRTSGGTDTQYFGPGTRLTVL.

Turning to this clone: Other nucleotide sequences in the sample specify the same CDR3. V and J are TRBV19 and TRBJ2-2, with D possibly matching TRBD2 (6 bases). Between the trimmed V and J ends, which lost 2 bases and 2 bases, there was a span of 12 bases. Germline CDR1 is LNHDA and CDR2 is SQIVND (reference sequence). This CDR3 is built from 16 residues. CDR3 DNA sequence: TGTGCCAGTAGTATACCCCGGGGAGGCAACACCGGGGAGCTGTTTTTT. This sequence encodes CASSIPRGGNTGELFF.

The rearrangement joins TRBV6-2 or TRBV6-3 to TRBJ2-3; TRBD2 agrees at 8 bases. Germline loops: CDR1 MNHEY, CDR2 SVGEGT. This CDR3 contains 18 residues. V lost 1 base, J lost 1 base, and 10 bases stayed unmatched. CDR3 nucleotide sequence: TGTGCCAGCAGTTACTTCCGACTAGCGATTATAGGCACAGATACGCAGTATTTT. Translating gives CASSYFRLAIIGTDTQYF.

The chain combines TRBV12-3 or TRBV12-4 with TRBJ2-1; D gene unclear. The CDR3 spans 13 residues. V lost 6 bases and J lost 7, with 13 bases in between. Here the CDR3 reads CASSPIFGNEQFF. CDR3 coding DNA: TGTGCCAGCAGCCCGATTTTTGGGAATGAGCAGTTCTTC.

The V and J genes are TRBV4-1 and TRBJ2-3; no clear D gene. Trimming shortened V by 0 bases and J by 1 base, and 14 bases separated the two germline ends. The CDR3 contains 17 residues. The germline V gene encodes CDR1 MGHRA and CDR2 YSYEKL. The CDR3 region has the DNA TGCGCCAGCAGCCAAGATCCTCAGGCCACGGGCACAGATACGCAGTATTTT. Translated: CASSQDPQATGTDTQYF.

The chain joins TRBV5-6 to TRBJ2-2, with TRBD1 matching 7 bases. The CDR3 has 18 residues. CDR1 is SGHDT, CDR2 YYEEEE, per germline. V shed 1 base, J shed 3 bases, and the junction held 12 bases outside the gene matches. DNA for the CDR3: TGTGCCAGCAGCTTGCAATTCCGGGGACAGTTAGACACCGGGGAGCTGTTTTTT. It is translated as CASSLQFRGQLDTGELFF. Using reference TRBV5-6 and TRBJ2-2 for the parts outside the CDR3, the full variable domain is DAGVTQSPTHLIKTRGQQVTLRCSPKSGHDTVSWYQQALGQGPQFIFQYYEEEERQRGNFPDRFSGHQFPNYSSELNVNALLLGDSALYLCASSLQFRGQLDTGELFFGEGSRLTVL.

The chain has TRBV5-4 and TRBJ2-7; 10 bases line up with TRBD2. V dropped 0 bases and J dropped 3; count of bases not matched to a gene: 6. The CDR3 contains 16 residues. From germline, CDR1 is SGHNT and CDR2 YYREEE (reference sequence). The CDR3 sequence is CASSLGAGGPIYEQYF. The CDR3 DNA follows: TGTGCCAGCAGCTTGGGAGCGGGGGGGCCTATCTACGAGCAGTACTTC.

The rearrangement joins TRBV14 to TRBJ2-1, with 13 bases matching TRBD2. The CDR3 extends over 20 amino acids. The germline V gene has CDR1 SGHDN and CDR2 FVKESK. The trim removed 2 bases at V and 4 bases at J, leaving 14 bases unmatched. The CDR3 coding sequence is TGTGCCAGCAGCCAAACAGGGGGCCTTGGGACTAGCGGGGTATACAATGAGCAGTTCTTC. Its protein is CASSQTGGLGTSGVYNEQFF.

The chain employs TRBV7-2 and TRBJ2-4; weak D call: TRBD1 (6 bases). This CDR3 is built from 16 residues. Germline V lookup: CDR1 SGHTA, CDR2 FQGNSA. V was trimmed by 5 bases and J by 1 base, leaving 15 bases between them. The CDR3 nucleotides read TGTGCCAGCAGCCCGTCAGGGGTCAGGGCCAAAAACATTCAGTACTTC. It specifies CASSPSGVRAKNIQYF.

This clone has a single count. This chain uses TRBV27 with TRBJ1-5; 7 bases match TRBD1. The germline CDR1 and CDR2 sequences are MNHEY and SMNVEV (reference sequence). V dropped 6 bases and J dropped 3; count of bases not matched to a gene: 8. The CDR3 loop spans 15 amino acids. CDR3 sequence reads: CASRNPGGSNQPQHF. The CDR3 DNA reads as TGTGCCAGCAGGAACCCAGGGGGGTCCAATCAGCCCCAGCATTTT.

Details on this clone: Other DNA sequences in the sample encode the same CDR3. The CDR3 loop reads CASSETSSGNTIYF. The CDR3 DNA reads TGTGCCAGCAGTGAGACAAGCTCTGGAAACACCATATATTTT. This rearrangement joins TRBV2 to TRBJ1-3; D is unresolved. The length of the CDR3 is 14 residues. Trimming shortened V by 3 bases and J by 0 bases, and 6 bases separated the two germline ends. The germline V gene has CDR1 SNHLY and CDR2 FYNNEI.

The chain couples TRBV7-2 to TRBJ2-1, with 10 bases that match TRBD1. With 5 bases clipped from V and 6 bases from J, the junction kept 7 bases outside the gene matches. The length of the CDR3 is 15 residues. From germline, CDR1 is SGHTA and CDR2 FQGNSA. CDR3 DNA: TGTGCCAGCAGCCCAAGGGACAGGGGCGGCAATGAGCAGTTCTTC. Its protein is CASSPRDRGGNEQFF.